One sample yielded the 32 T cell receptor beta chains listed below, sequenced in a study of blood T cell repertoires in COVID-19. Clones were sequenced by immunoSEQ multiplex PCR, and TCRdb holds only the in-frame ones, with some missing. The data hold approximately 240,000 clones, with over 75% observed a single time. Specimen: PBMCs or T cells enriched from blood (not recorded which). The receptors here all came from a woman between 18 and 29 years old in a cohort exposed to, infected with or recovered from COVID-19 (not recorded which).

The genes are TRBV21-1 and TRBJ1-6; TRBD1, the table's D call, was not compared with the DNA. TRBV21-1 is a pseudogene segment. The CDR3 is made up of 15 amino acids. CDR3 bases: TGTGCCAGCAGCAAAAGACAGTCCTATAATTCACCCCTCCACTTT. This translates into CASSKRQSYNSPLHF.

The rearrangement uses TRBV6-4 and TRBJ2-3, with D possibly matching TRBD2 (6 bases). Germline CDR1 and CDR2: MRHNA and SNTAGT. CDR3 length equals 17 residues. The V end lost 0 bases, the J end lost 1 base, and 14 bases lay between the germline ends. CDR3 nucleotide sequence: TGTGCCAGCAGTGACTCGCTCGGTAGCGGTGGCACAGATACGCAGTATTTT. Its translation: CASSDSLGSGGTDTQYF.

The J gene is TRBJ1-1, the V gene TRBV28; no clear D gene. V gave up 5 bases and J gave up 7 bases, with 17 bases separating them. CDR3 length equals 14 residues. Germline V gene data show CDR1 as MDHEN and CDR2 as SYDVKM. CDR3 loop: CASSPRPAHHEAFF. CDR3 in DNA: TGTGCCAGCAGTCCTAGACCGGCCCACCATGAAGCTTTCTTT.

This chain joins TRBV3-1 (or the pseudogene TRBV3-2) and TRBJ2-2, with 13 bases fitting TRBD2. Germline CDR1 LGHDT, CDR2 YNNKEL (reference sequence). With V trimmed by 3 bases and J by 8 bases, 6 bases remained unmatched. The CDR3 is made up of 16 amino acids. CDR3 protein: CASSQGTSGVTGELFF. In nucleotides, the CDR3 is TGTGCCAGCAGCCAGGGGACTAGCGGGGTTACGGGGGAGCTGTTTTTT.

The CDR3: CASSVVAGGRNEQFF. For the CDR3, the DNA is TGTGCCAGCAGCGTCGTGGCGGGGGGGCGTAATGAGCAGTTCTTC. The chain recombines TRBV9 with TRBJ2-1; 9 nucleotides match TRBD2. The CDR3 is made up of 15 amino acids. CDR1 is SGDLS, CDR2 YYNGEE, per germline. V lost 2 bases to trimming and J lost 7 bases; unmatched junction nucleotides: 7.

The rearrangement joins TRBV4-2 to TRBJ1-2; D uncertain. The germline V gene encodes CDR1 LGHNA and CDR2 YNFKEQ. CDR3 length equals 15 residues. V gave up 0 bases and J gave up 2 bases, with 10 bases separating them. Here the CDR3 reads CASSQDLVENYGYTF. The DNA of the CDR3 is TGTGCCAGCAGCCAAGATCTCGTAGAAAACTATGGCTACACCTTC.

The chain links TRBV19 to TRBJ2-7, with 9 bases fitting TRBD2. The germline gives CDR1 LNHDA, CDR2 SQIVND (reference sequence). This CDR3 contains 15 residues. V shed 6 bases and J 1 base; nucleotides not matched to a gene: 7. This CDR3 reads CASRVAGEGSYEQYF. Here the CDR3 DNA reads TGTGCCAGTAGAGTAGCGGGAGAGGGTTCCTACGAGCAGTACTTC.

This chain connects TRBV30 to TRBJ2-7, with a weak D call TRBD1 (6 bases). Trimming left V 5 bases short and J 2 bases short, with 16 bases between. The CDR3 totals 14 residues. Per the germline V gene, CDR1 is GTSNPN and CDR2 is SVGIG (reference sequence). DNA for the CDR3: TGTGCCTGGGGGATGAGGGGGTCGACCTACGAGCAGTACTTC. This sequence encodes CAWGMRGSTYEQYF.

V gene TRBV12-3 or TRBV12-4 combines with J gene TRBJ1-2, with a tentative D call TRBD1 (6 bases). V lost 5 bases, J lost 5 bases, and 12 bases lay in between. The CDR3 has 13 amino acids. The CDR3 coding sequence is TGTGCCAGCAGTCCAGGGGTTTATTATGGCTACACCTTC. Translation gives CASSPGVYYGYTF.

DNA for the CDR3: TGTGCCAGCAGTTCCCGGGGGGCAGGGGAGACCCAGTACTTC. It codes for CASSSRGAGETQYF. The chain carries TRBV27 and TRBJ2-5, with a tentative D call TRBD2 (7 bases). From germline, CDR1 is MNHEY and CDR2 SMNVEV (reference sequence). The V and J ends lost 4 bases and 5 bases respectively, with 14 bases between them. There are 14 residues in the CDR3.

This chain joins TRBV7-2 and TRBJ2-1, with 9 bases that match TRBD2. With V trimmed by 2 bases and J by 3 bases, 5 bases remained unmatched. The CDR3 totals 16 residues. The germline V gene has CDR1 SGHTA and CDR2 FQGNSA. The CDR3 is CASSLSSGGNYNEQFF. The CDR3, as DNA: TGTGCCAGCAGCTTATCAAGCGGGGGGAACTACAATGAGCAGTTCTTC. The full variable domain, with the rest looked up from reference TRBV7-2 and TRBJ2-1, is GAGVSQSPSNKVTEKGKDVELRCDPISGHTALYWYRQSLGQGLEFLIYFQGNSAPDKSGLPSDRFSAERTGGSVSTLTIQRTQQEDSAVYLCASSLSSGGNYNEQFFGPGTRLTVL.

The chain links TRBV2 to TRBJ2-2; 13 nucleotides align to TRBD2. The CDR3 is made up of 15 amino acids. CDR1 is SNHLY and CDR2 is FYNNEI in the germline V gene. Trimming cost V 4 bases and J 10 bases; bases outside gene matches: 6. As DNA, the CDR3 is TGTGCCAGCAGTGTTACTAGCGGGGGGGCTGCGGAGCTGTTTTTT. It codes for CASSVTSGGAAELFF.

This clone was picked up a small number of times. The chain employs TRBV10-3 and TRBJ1-2; 7 nucleotides align to TRBD1. The CDR3 consists of 14 residues. Germline values: CDR1 ENHRY, CDR2 SYGVKD. V dropped 10 bases and J dropped 4; count of bases not matched to a gene: 12. CDR3 nucleotides: TGTGCCACCCAAACTGGACAGGCTACCTATGGCTACACCTTC. As protein: CATQTGQATYGYTF.

The sample holds many counts of this clone. The J gene is TRBJ1-2, the V gene TRBV7-9, with D unclear. Trimming took off 5 bases at V and 5 bases at J, with 9 bases between the two ends. The CDR3 consists of 12 residues. Germline V gene lookup returns CDR1 SEHNR and CDR2 FQNEAQ (reference sequence). CDR3 nucleotide sequence: TGTGCCAGCAGCCCCTTAGAGTATGGCTACACCTTC. Its translation: CASSPLEYGYTF.

CDR3 region: CASSYSSGVDTEAFF. The CDR3 DNA sequence: TGTGCCAGCAGTTACTCTTCAGGGGTAGACACTGAAGCTTTCTTT. The chain is built from TRBV6-5 and TRBJ1-1; a possible D gene is TRBD1 (6 bases). Germline V gene lookup returns CDR1 MNHEY and CDR2 SVGAGI. V was trimmed by 0 bases and J by 3 bases, leaving 11 bases between them. The CDR3 runs 15 residues.

The chain links TRBV25-1 to TRBJ1-5, with unresolved D. V lost 2 bases to trimming and J lost 5 bases, with 10 bases between them. CDR1 and CDR2 (germline): MGHDK, SYGVNS. CDR3 length: 14 amino acids. The CDR3, as DNA: TGTGCCAGCAGTGAAGGTCTTGCGCATCAGCCCCAGCATTTT. This codes for CASSEGLAHQPQHF.

The chain recombines TRBV11-2 with TRBJ1-4; a possible D gene is TRBD1 (6 bases). The CDR3 is 13 amino acids. Germline V CDR1 and CDR2: SGHAT, FQNNGV. Trimming took 1 base from V and 9 from J, leaving 9 bases between them. The DNA for the CDR3 is TGTGCCAGCAGCTTAGGGACAGAGCAAAAACTGTTTTTT. Encoded protein: CASSLGTEQKLFF.

In its sample, this clone was seen once. The chain joins TRBV6-5 to TRBJ1-5; D gene unclear. The CDR3 totals 14 residues. With 7 bases removed from V and 4 bases from J, the gap between germline ends came to 14 bases. Germline CDR1 is MNHEY and CDR2 is SVGAGI. This CDR3 is CASTGGDRNQPQHF. The CDR3 DNA sequence: TGTGCCAGCACAGGTGGCGATCGGAATCAGCCCCAGCATTTT.

This chain links TRBV19 with TRBJ2-4; weak D call: TRBD1 (5 bases). V shed 6 bases and J shed 3 bases, with 12 bases lying between them. Germline lookup yields CDR1 LNHDA and CDR2 SQIVND (reference sequence). The CDR3 is 14 residues long. The CDR3 reads CASSNTDNKNIQYF. The DNA for the CDR3 is TGTGCCAGTAGCAATACGGACAACAAAAACATTCAGTACTTC.

The CDR3, as DNA: TGTGCCAGCAGCTTAAACCCTAGCGGGAACTACAATGAGCAGTTCTTC. It specifies CASSLNPSGNYNEQFF. The chain couples TRBV11-2 to TRBJ2-1, with 9 positions matching TRBD2. CDR3 size: 16 residues. V was clipped by 2 bases and J by 3 bases; unmatched bases: 5. Germline CDR1 SGHAT, CDR2 FQNNGV.

The chain joins TRBV28 to TRBJ1-1; D not resolved. V was clipped by 3 bases and J by 4 bases, with 18 bases between them. CDR3 length: 16 amino acids. Germline V gives CDR1 MDHEN, CDR2 SYDVKM. For the CDR3, the DNA is TGTGCCAGCAGTTTCTCAGGAACAGCCCGAAGCACTGAAGCTTTCTTT. The encoded protein is CASSFSGTARSTEAFF.

V is TRBV7-6 and J is TRBJ1-6; 7 bases agree with TRBD1. With V trimmed by 3 bases and J by 5 bases, 1 base remained unmatched. The CDR3 is 14 residues long. The germline gives CDR1 SGHVS, CDR2 FNYEAQ. Here the CDR3 DNA reads TGTGCCAGCAGCTTCGGGACAGATAATTCACCCCTCCACTTT. Protein sequence: CASSFGTDNSPLHF.

In its sample, this clone was seen once. The chain employs TRBV19 and TRBJ1-5, with D unclear. The ends were cut back, 4 bases at V and 2 bases at J, with 15 bases in the middle. CDR1 is LNHDA and CDR2 is SQIVND in the germline V gene (reference sequence). CDR3 length: 16 amino acids. The CDR3: CASSTHGQAGNQPQHF. For the CDR3, the DNA is TGTGCCAGTAGTACTCATGGTCAGGCAGGCAATCAGCCCCAGCATTTT. Variable domain in full (rest from reference TRBV19 and TRBJ1-5): DGGITQSPKYLFRKEGQNVTLSCEQNLNHDAMYWYRQDPGQGLRLIYYSQIVNDFQKGDIAEGYSVSREKKESFPLTVTSAQKNPTAFYLCASSTHGQAGNQPQHFGDGTRLSIL.

This chain uses TRBV19 with TRBJ1-2; 7 nucleotides agree with TRBD1. Germline V lookup: CDR1 LNHDA, CDR2 SQIVND (reference sequence). The junction had 14 bases not matched to a gene; V was cut back by 6 bases and J by 4 bases. This CDR3 has 16 residues. The CDR3 protein is CASRGDPRQGGYGYTF. The CDR3 nucleotides read TGTGCCAGTAGGGGTGACCCCCGACAGGGCGGCTATGGCTACACCTTC.

The chain recombines TRBV2 with TRBJ2-1, with 8 nucleotides matching TRBD2. Germline CDR1 is SNHLY and CDR2 is FYNNEI. Trimming removed 5 bases from V and 4 bases from J; junction bases left unmatched: 4. CDR3 size: 14 residues. CDR3 in DNA: TGTGCCAGCAGTCAGTCTAGCGGGTACAATGAGCAGTTCTTC. Translation: CASSQSSGYNEQFF.

The genes are TRBV5-4 and TRBJ2-7; 8 bases fit TRBD1. Losses at the gene ends were 3 bases for V and 3 bases for J; bases not matched to a gene: 8. Germline-derived CDR1 and CDR2 are SGHNT and YYREEE (reference sequence). The CDR3 has 15 residues. The CDR3 loop reads CASSSPGTGGYEQYF. The CDR3 nucleotides read TGTGCCAGCAGCTCCCCCGGGACAGGCGGCTACGAGCAGTACTTC. The complete variable domain, with remaining parts taken from reference TRBV5-4 and TRBJ2-7, reads ETGVTQSPTHLIKTRGQQVTLRCSSQSGHNTVSWYQQALGQGPQFIFQYYREEENGRGNFPPRFSGLQFPNYSSELNVNALELDDSALYLCASSSPGTGGYEQYFGPGTRLTVT.

The genes are TRBV4-1 and TRBJ1-5; 8 nucleotides agree with TRBD1. V was pared by 5 bases and J by 5 bases, with 8 bases of the junction left unmatched. From germline, CDR1 is MGHRA and CDR2 YSYEKL. There are 15 residues in the CDR3. CDR3 DNA sequence: TGCGCCAGCAGCTACCAAGAGACAGGGGATCAGCCCCAGCATTTT. Encoded protein: CASSYQETGDQPQHF.

This clone was observed once. V and J are TRBV21-1 and TRBJ1-5. TRBV21-1 is classified as a pseudogene. This CDR3 has 15 amino acids. CDR3 sequence (DNA): TGTGCCAGCAGCAAACTAGGCCCATACAATCAGCCCCAGCATTTT. The encoded protein is CASSKLGPYNQPQHF.

CDR3 in DNA: TGTGCCAGCAGTTTAGTTTGGACAGGGCGGTACGAGCAGTACTTC. Amino acids: CASSLVWTGRYEQYF. The chain has TRBV28 and TRBJ2-7; 8 bases agree with TRBD1. Looked up from germline, CDR1 is MDHEN and CDR2 is SYDVKM. With 2 bases clipped from V and 4 bases from J, the junction kept 7 bases outside the gene matches. The CDR3 length is 15 residues.

The chain couples TRBV4-1 to TRBJ1-5; no clear D. Trimming cost V 2 bases and J 1 base, with 15 bases left between them. Per germline, CDR1 MGHRA and CDR2 YSYEKL. The length of the CDR3 is 17 residues. The CDR3: CASSQSPPLGSNQPQHF. The CDR3 coding sequence is TGCGCCAGCAGCCAATCCCCACCCCTCGGGAGCAATCAGCCCCAGCATTTT.

This chain connects TRBV6-5 to TRBJ1-6; D may be TRBD1 (5 bases). Trimming removed 1 base from V and 10 bases from J, with 14 bases in between. Germline CDR1 and CDR2: MNHEY and SVGAGI. This CDR3 has 15 amino acids. CDR3 protein: CASSYWAGRGSPLHF. The CDR3 DNA sequence: TGTGCCAGCAGTTACTGGGCAGGGCGTGGGTCACCCCTCCACTTT.

The chain couples TRBV27 to TRBJ1-3; D call uncertain. The CDR3 is 13 residues long. The germline CDR1 and CDR2 sequences are MNHEY and SMNVEV (reference sequence). V was pared by 6 bases and J by 0 bases, with 6 bases between. CDR3 DNA: TGTGCCAGCAGCCTCCTCTCTGGAAACACCATATATTTT. This sequence encodes CASSLLSGNTIYF.